What follows are 32 T cell receptor beta chains derived from one specimen sequenced in a study of cytomegalovirus exposure and HLA in healthy donors. Primers included in the PCR were 60 Vbeta and 13 Jbeta primers. Profiling relied on immunoSEQ multiplex PCR, and the TCRdb table lists in-frame clones only, not all of them. The sample lists 180,000 or so clones, over 70% occurring once. Sequencing used PBMCs. The receptors originated from a man in his late teens or twenties in good health and CMV-seronegative.

V and J are TRBV4-3 and TRBJ2-7; 7 bases map to TRBD1. In germline, CDR1 is LGHNA, CDR2 YSLEER. CDR3 length: 17 amino acids. The junction had 9 bases not matched to a gene; V was cut back by 0 bases and J by 1 base. CDR3 protein: CASSQDRGPEDSYEQYF. CDR3 sequence (DNA): TGCGCCAGCAGCCAAGATAGGGGGCCAGAAGATTCCTACGAGCAGTACTTC.

This clone was found a few times. The chain links TRBV9 to TRBJ1-2; 7 positions agree with TRBD1. Germline values: CDR1 SGDLS, CDR2 YYNGEE. This CDR3 contains 14 residues. The junction had 11 bases not matched to a gene; V was cut back by 4 bases and J by 8 bases. Here the CDR3 reads CASSPSSTGKGYTF. The CDR3 DNA is TGTGCCAGCAGCCCCAGTTCGACAGGGAAGGGCTACACCTTC.

This rearrangement joins TRBV28 to TRBJ2-7; D not resolved. Trimming took 3 bases from V and 2 from J, leaving 8 bases between them. The CDR3 length is 13 residues. Germline V gene lookup returns CDR1 MDHEN and CDR2 SYDVKM. CDR3 in amino acids: CASSFPPTYEQYF. The CDR3 DNA sequence: TGTGCCAGCAGTTTTCCCCCAACCTACGAGCAGTACTTC. The variable domain in full, with the rest retrieved from reference TRBV28 and TRBJ2-7, is DVKVTQSSRYLVKRTGEKVFLECVQDMDHENMFWYRQDPGLGLRLIYFSYDVKMKEKGDIPEGYSVSREKKERFSLILESASTNQTSMYLCASSFPPTYEQYFGPGTRLTVT.

This rearrangement joins TRBV30 to TRBJ1-2; 8 nucleotides agree with TRBD1. Germline CDR1 is GTSNPN and CDR2 is SVGIG (reference sequence). This CDR3 is 15 amino acids long. V shed 4 bases and J 4 bases; nucleotides not matched to a gene: 11. CDR3 amino acids: CAWTRPGQGIYGYTF. The CDR3 DNA follows: TGTGCCTGGACCCGACCTGGACAGGGCATCTATGGCTACACCTTC.

V gene TRBV2 combines with J gene TRBJ2-5; D remains ambiguous. With the DNA end fitting TRBJ2-7 better, the J assignment may be wrong. The germline CDR1 and CDR2 sequences are SNHLY and FYNNEI. The CDR3 contains 16 residues. The CDR3 DNA is TGTGCCAGCAGTGAAAACGTGGGTTTGGGCTCCTACGAGCAGTACTTC. The encoded protein is CASSENVGLGSYEQYF.

The V gene is TRBV11-3, the J gene TRBJ2-1; D possibly corresponds to TRBD2 (5 bases). V was trimmed by 1 base and J by 4 bases, leaving 17 bases between them. The CDR3 sequence is 17 residues long. Germline CDR1 SGHNT, CDR2 YENEEA. CDR3 amino acids: CASSLGRAAPSYNEQFF. CDR3 nucleotides: TGTGCCAGCAGCTTAGGACGAGCGGCCCCCTCTTACAATGAGCAGTTCTTC.

This chain uses TRBV14 with TRBJ2-2; 8 nucleotides agree with TRBD1. The J segment lost 5 bases and the V segment lost 5 bases, leaving 7 bases of the junction unmatched. The V gene's germline CDR1 is SGHDN and CDR2 FVKESK. The CDR3 spans 15 residues. The CDR3 sequence: CASSLQYRGTGELFF. CDR3 bases: TGTGCCAGCAGCTTACAGTACAGGGGGACCGGGGAGCTGTTTTTT.

The chain is built from TRBV5-1 and TRBJ1-5; 7 bases are shared with TRBD1. The CDR3 loop spans 16 amino acids. Looked up from germline, CDR1 is SGHRS and CDR2 is YFSETQ. V shed 0 bases, J shed 6 bases, and the junction held 9 bases outside the gene matches. CDR3 sequence (DNA): TGCGCCAGCAGCTTGGCTAGGCAGGGGGTGAGTCAGCCCCAGCATTTT. Translating it yields CASSLARQGVSQPQHF.

The chain joins TRBV2 to TRBJ2-2, with 10 bases matching TRBD1. Germline V gives CDR1 SNHLY, CDR2 FYNNEI. There are 17 residues in the CDR3. V lost 3 bases, J lost 6 bases, and 10 bases stayed unmatched. CDR3 protein: CASSDPGDRGLAGELFF. The CDR3 nucleotides read TGTGCCAGCAGTGACCCAGGGGACAGGGGTCTGGCCGGGGAGCTGTTTTTT.

The chain is built from TRBV9 and TRBJ2-3; TRBD1 might be the D (5 bases). CDR1 and CDR2 (germline): SGDLS, YYNGEE. This CDR3 spans 12 amino acids. Between the trimmed V and J ends, which lost 7 bases and 4 bases, there was a span of 10 bases. The CDR3 DNA reads TGTGCCAGCTCTCCAGGGTCAGATACGCAGTATTTT. Translation: CASSPGSDTQYF. The full variable domain, in which reference TRBV9 and TRBJ2-3 provide the parts outside the CDR3, is DSGVTQTPKHLITATGQRVTLRCSPRSGDLSVYWYQQSLDQGLQFLIQYYNGEERAKGNILERFSAQQFPDLHSELNLSSLELGDSALYFCASSPGSDTQYFGPGTRLTVL.

This chain's CDR3 is CASSMRYSGANVLTF. The DNA of the CDR3 is TGTGCCAGTAGTATGCGGTACTCTGGGGCCAACGTCCTGACTTTC. The rearrangement links TRBV19 to TRBJ2-6; D is unclear. CDR3 length equals 15 residues. Deletions cut 3 bases from V and 0 bases from J, with 6 bases between. Germline CDR1 is LNHDA and CDR2 is SQIVND (reference sequence). The variable domain in full, with the rest retrieved from reference TRBV19 and TRBJ2-6, is DGGITQSPKYLFRKEGQNVTLSCEQNLNHDAMYWYRQDPGQGLRLIYYSQIVNDFQKGDIAEGYSVSREKKESFPLTVTSAQKNPTAFYLCASSMRYSGANVLTFGAGSRLTVL.

This rearrangement joins TRBV7-8 to TRBJ1-6, with TRBD1 matching 8 bases. V shed 2 bases, J shed 9 bases, and the junction held 3 bases outside the gene matches. This CDR3 has 14 amino acids. In germline, CDR1 is SGHVS, CDR2 FQNEAQ. The CDR3 loop reads CASSLRRGLSPLHF. CDR3 sequence (DNA): TGTGCCAGCAGCTTACGCAGGGGGCTTTCACCCCTCCACTTT.

The V call is TRBV5-1, the J call TRBJ2-7; possibly TRBD2 for D (7 bases). Deletions cut 0 bases from V and 4 bases from J, with 17 bases between. CDR1 SGHRS and CDR2 YFSETQ come from the germline V gene. The CDR3 length is 16 residues. The chain's CDR3 is CASSLVGGAGVYEQYF. DNA of the CDR3: TGCGCCAGCAGCTTGGTAGGGGGGGCCGGTGTTTACGAGCAGTACTTC.

The chain couples TRBV15 to TRBJ1-2; 10 bases agree with TRBD1. In germline, CDR1 is LNHNV, CDR2 YYDKDF (reference sequence). The CDR3 consists of 15 residues. The junction had 4 bases not matched to a gene; V was cut back by 5 bases and J by 1 base. The CDR3 sequence is CATSEGQGNNYGYTF. The CDR3 DNA is TGTGCCACCAGCGAGGGACAGGGGAATAACTATGGCTACACCTTC.

This chain connects TRBV7-6 to TRBJ2-5; D perhaps matches TRBD2 (6 bases). Deletions cut 1 base from V and 10 bases from J, with 7 bases between. There are 11 residues in the CDR3. Germline CDR1 and CDR2: SGHVS and FNYEAQ. The CDR3 sequence is CASSLGRGQYF. CDR3 DNA: TGTGCCAGCAGCTTAGGGAGGGGCCAGTACTTC.

Here the CDR3 DNA reads TGCGCCAGCAGCCAAGAGCCCACTTTTAGCGGGGCGATCCAAGAGACCCAGTACTTC. As protein: CASSQEPTFSGAIQETQYF. The rearrangement joins TRBV4-3 to TRBJ2-5; 8 bases fit TRBD2. CDR1 LGHNA and CDR2 YSLEER come from the germline V gene. The CDR3 sequence is 19 residues long. The V segment lost 0 bases and the J segment 1 base; nucleotides outside the gene matches: 13.

The rearrangement joins TRBV20-1 to TRBJ1-4; D is unresolved. The CDR3 consists of 10 residues. V was shortened by 4 bases and J by 8 bases, with 5 bases between the two germline ends. Germline values: CDR1 DFQATT, CDR2 SNEGSKA (reference sequence). CDR3 amino acids: CSAKREKLFF. The DNA of the CDR3 is TGCAGTGCTAAGAGGGAAAAACTGTTTTTT.

The CDR3 DNA sequence: TGTGCCAGCAGTGTTCGGTGGAGCAATCAGCCCCAGCATTTT. It translates to CASSVRWSNQPQHF. The V call is TRBV6-5, the J call TRBJ1-5; D uncertain. Per the germline V gene, CDR1 is MNHEY and CDR2 is SVGAGI. V was cut by 5 bases and J by 1 base, with 9 bases left in between. This CDR3 region has 14 residues.

The chain's CDR3 is CASSFGDRGETQYF. The CDR3 DNA is TGTGCCAGCAGTTTTGGGGACAGGGGGGAGACCCAGTACTTC. The J gene is TRBJ2-5, the V gene TRBV27; 11 nucleotides line up with TRBD1. The trim removed 3 bases at V and 5 bases at J, leaving 2 bases unmatched. From germline, CDR1 is MNHEY and CDR2 SMNVEV (reference sequence). The CDR3 spans 14 residues.

This sequence joins TRBV5-1 and TRBJ1-2; TRBD1 matches 7 bases. The CDR3 has 13 residues. The trim removed 1 base at V and 6 bases at J, leaving 3 bases unmatched. Germline loops: CDR1 SGHRS, CDR2 YFSETQ. The CDR3 protein is CASSLHGTDGYTF. The CDR3 bases are TGCGCCAGCAGCTTGCACGGGACAGATGGCTACACCTTC.

This chain uses TRBV30 with TRBJ1-1, with D hard to call. In germline, CDR1 is GTSNPN, CDR2 SVGIG (reference sequence). The V end was cut by 5 bases, the J end by 7 bases, with 17 bases between. The length of the CDR3 is 13 residues. The CDR3 loop reads CAWHSPNEGEAFF. CDR3 nucleotides: TGTGCCTGGCACAGCCCCAACGAGGGTGAAGCTTTCTTT. Based on the CDR3 plus reference TRBV30 and TRBJ1-1, the full variable domain is SQTIHQWPATLVQPVGSPLSLECTVEGTSNPNLYWYRQAAGRGLQLLFYSVGIGQISSEVPQNLSASRPQDRQFILSSKKLLLSDSGFYLCAWHSPNEGEAFFGQGTRLTVV.

The V call is TRBV13, the J call TRBJ2-5; TRBD1 matches at 8 bases. The germline gives CDR1 PRHDT, CDR2 FYEKMQ (reference sequence). V trimming: 2 bases; J trimming: 4 bases; junction bases outside the gene matches: 6. The CDR3 sequence is 15 residues long. The CDR3 spells CASSLRQGQGETQYF. DNA for the CDR3: TGTGCCAGCAGCTTACGACAGGGGCAGGGAGAGACCCAGTACTTC.

The rearrangement uses TRBV29-1 and TRBJ2-7; perhaps TRBD2 as D (5 bases). V was clipped by 4 bases and J by 3 bases, with 16 bases between them. Germline V lookup: CDR1 SQVTM, CDR2 ANQGSEA. The CDR3 extends over 14 amino acids. CDR3 nucleotides: TGCAGCGTTGTTGGCAGGCTTAGCGACTACGAGCAGTACTTC. It encodes CSVVGRLSDYEQYF.

This chain uses TRBV10-3 with TRBJ2-1, with 13 bases matching TRBD2. The CDR3 sequence is 13 residues long. Trimming took 11 bases from V and 15 from J; bases not matched to a gene: 13. Germline-derived CDR1 and CDR2 are ENHRY and SYGVKD. The CDR3 sequence: CASGTSGIWSRFF. The CDR3 bases are TGTGCCTCAGGGACTAGCGGGATATGGAGTCGGTTCTTC.

The chain is built from TRBV7-2 and TRBJ2-3, with a tentative D call TRBD2 (6 bases). Looked up from germline, CDR1 is SGHTA and CDR2 is FQGNSA. This CDR3 region has 16 residues. V lost 2 bases and J 1 base, leaving 13 bases between the germline ends. CDR3 region: CASSLSFGGGTDTQYF. CDR3 nucleotides: TGTGCCAGCAGCTTATCGTTTGGCGGGGGCACAGATACGCAGTATTTT.

The rearrangement joins TRBV11-2 to TRBJ2-1, with TRBD1 as a possible D gene (5 bases). The germline V gene encodes CDR1 SGHAT and CDR2 FQNNGV. Trimming cost V 0 bases and J 4 bases, with 10 bases left between them. The CDR3 is 15 residues long. CDR3 coding DNA: TGTGCCAGCAGCTTAGATCAAGGGGTTTACAATGAGCAGTTCTTC. Translating it yields CASSLDQGVYNEQFF. The full variable domain, its missing parts supplied by reference TRBV11-2 and TRBJ2-1, is EAGVAQSPRYKIIEKRQSVAFWCNPISGHATLYWYQQILGQGPKLLIQFQNNGVVDDSQLPKDRFSAERLKGVDSTLKIQPAKLEDSAVYLCASSLDQGVYNEQFFGPGTRLTVL.

CDR3 amino acids: CASSLIQGAEAFF. CDR3 DNA: TGTGCCAGCAGCTTAATACAGGGCGCTGAAGCTTTCTTT. V usage is TRBV11-2 and J usage is TRBJ1-1, with D possibly being TRBD1 (6 bases). Germline CDR1 and CDR2: SGHAT and FQNNGV. V was clipped by 2 bases and J by 6 bases, with 10 bases between them. The CDR3 is 13 residues long.

This clone was seen a few times. In nucleotides, the CDR3 is TGTGCCAGCAGCTTGGGGGACAAGCCCGGGAACACCATATATTTT. It translates to CASSLGDKPGNTIYF. The chain combines TRBV7-8 with TRBJ1-3; possible D gene TRBD1, 6 bases. Trimming removed 3 bases at V and 7 bases at J, with 16 bases between. Germline values: CDR1 SGHVS, CDR2 FQNEAQ. The CDR3 runs 15 residues. Together with reference TRBV7-8 and TRBJ1-3, the CDR3 gives the full variable domain: GAGVSQSPRYKVAKRGQDVALRCDPISGHVSLFWYQQALGQGPEFLTYFQNEAQLDKSGLPSDRFFAERPEGSVSTLKIQRTQQEDSAVYLCASSLGDKPGNTIYFGEGSWLTVV.

This clone has only a few counts. The J gene is TRBJ2-3, the V gene TRBV7-9, with D possibly matching TRBD1 (5 bases). Germline V gene lookup returns CDR1 SEHNR and CDR2 FQNEAQ (reference sequence). The CDR3 consists of 16 residues. V lost 4 bases and J lost 1, with 15 bases in between. CDR3 DNA sequence: TGTGCCAGCAGCTCGGAGATTGGGGCGGGCACAGATACGCAGTATTTT. Its protein is CASSSEIGAGTDTQYF.

The rearrangement uses TRBV5-4 and TRBJ2-7, with 10 bases aligning to TRBD1. The CDR3 length is 14 residues. Germline lookup yields CDR1 SGHNT and CDR2 YYREEE (reference sequence). V lost 3 bases, J lost 4 bases, and 4 bases stayed unmatched. CDR3 loop: CASSSGTGVYEQYF. The CDR3 region has the DNA TGTGCCAGCAGCTCCGGGACAGGGGTATACGAGCAGTACTTC.

This clone was seen just once. The V and J genes are TRBV18 and TRBJ2-2; maybe TRBD1 (5 bases). Germline CDR1 KGHSH, CDR2 LQKENI. The ends were cut back, 5 bases at V and 1 base at J, with 11 bases in the middle. CDR3 length: 15 amino acids. CDR3 residues: CASSFMTENTGELFF. The DNA for the CDR3 is TGTGCCAGCTCATTCATGACAGAGAACACCGGGGAGCTGTTTTTT.

This clone turned up a few times. V gene TRBV5-6 combines with J gene TRBJ1-2; a possible D gene is TRBD1 (5 bases). Between the trimmed V and J ends, which lost 0 bases and 3 bases, there was a span of 6 bases. Germline loops: CDR1 SGHDT, CDR2 YYEEEE. The CDR3 runs to 13 residues. CDR3 in amino acids: CASSLGGDYGYTF. The CDR3 bases are TGTGCCAGCAGCTTGGGGGGGGACTATGGCTACACCTTC.